This is a list of T cell receptor beta chains from one sample in a study of early T cells in non-severe SARS-CoV-2 infection. One entry per CDR3 protein results from TCRdb running MiXCR on the 5' RACE reads. The table has 55,000 to 75,000 distinct CDR3 sequences, approximately 7.7% seen once. Sample: whole blood. The receptors shown here come from an adult who was a healthcare worker with PCR-confirmed SARS-CoV-2 infection or an uninfected control (not recorded which). CDR3s leave out the opening cysteine and the closing phenylalanine or tryptophan.

V: TRBV3-1; J: TRBJ1-1; CDR3: ASRPTGVGTEAF
V: TRBV27; J: TRBJ2-6; CDR3: ASSSGGRAGANVLT
V: TRBV29-1; J: TRBJ2-3; CDR3: SVSPPPQY
V: TRBV30; J: TRBJ2-3; CDR3: AWRAGTGGFGTDTQY
V: TRBV18; J: TRBJ2-5; CDR3: ASSPQSTETQY
V: TRBV29-1; J: TRBJ2-1; CDR3: SVGKGGRSGYWNEQF
V: TRBV7-2; J: TRBJ2-7; CDR3: ASSSIQGYSYEQY
V: TRBV9; J: TRBJ2-7; CDR3: ASSVEGRDYEQY
V: TRBV20-1; J: TRBJ1-2; CDR3: SASDNYGYT
V: TRBV4-1; J: TRBJ2-7; CDR3: ASSQDRFYEQY
V: TRBV29-1; J: TRBJ1-3; CDR3: SVDQGADTIY
V: TRBV28; J: TRBJ2-4; CDR3: ASSDRVKNIQY
V: TRBV12-2; J: TRBJ1-4; CDR3: ASRLARGQRLGKLF
V: TRBV27; J: TRBJ2-5; CDR3: ASSPVAGEETQY
V: TRBV18; J: TRBJ2-1; CDR3: ASSNGLDPNEQF
V: TRBV12-5; J: TRBJ2-1; CDR3: ASLGGASYNEQF
V: TRBV28; J: TRBJ1-1; CDR3: ASSGQDQAF
V: TRBV28; J: TRBJ2-7; CDR3: ASSLWAGSGEQY
V: TRBV6-6; J: TRBJ1-3; CDR3: ASSPQEGNTIY
V: TRBV30; J: TRBJ2-1; CDR3: AWSVQGMGEQF
V: TRBV6-6; J: TRBJ1-5; CDR3: ASSYSGQRGIGNQPQH
V: TRBV11-2; J: TRBJ2-7; CDR3: ASSRSRGEQY
V: TRBV5-1; J: TRBJ2-1; CDR3: ASSGLAESYNEQF
V: TRBV3-1; J: TRBJ2-7; CDR3: ASNQVGNEQY
V: TRBV11-1; J: TRBJ2-4; CDR3: ASSPGLLNIQY
V: TRBV7-2; J: TRBJ2-3; CDR3: ASSLVSTDTQY